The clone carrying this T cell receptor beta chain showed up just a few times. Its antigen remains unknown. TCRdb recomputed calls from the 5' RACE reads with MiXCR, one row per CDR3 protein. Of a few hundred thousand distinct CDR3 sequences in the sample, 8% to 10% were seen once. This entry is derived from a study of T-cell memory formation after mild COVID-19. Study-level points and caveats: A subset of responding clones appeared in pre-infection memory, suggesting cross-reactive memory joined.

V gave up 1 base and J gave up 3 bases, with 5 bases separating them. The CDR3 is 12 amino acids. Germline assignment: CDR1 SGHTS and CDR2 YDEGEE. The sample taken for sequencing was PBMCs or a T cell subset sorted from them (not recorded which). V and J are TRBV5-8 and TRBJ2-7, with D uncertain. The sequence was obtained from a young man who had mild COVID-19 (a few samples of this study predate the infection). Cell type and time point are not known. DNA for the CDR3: TGTGCCAGCAGCTTGACTAACTACGAGCAGTACGTC. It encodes CASSLTNYEQYV.